The clone carrying this T cell receptor (beta chain) was recorded at least ten times. Its antigen remains unknown. The ends lost 4 bases at V and 5 bases at J; junction bases unmatched: 8. The CDR3 runs 16 residues. In germline, CDR1 is MNHNY, CDR2 SVGAGI (reference sequence). The data belong to a study of shared clonotypes between healthy human individuals. Findings and caveats of the study: An expected dependence of interdonor clonotype sharing on sequencing depth was noted. The study's rarefaction showed incomplete sorted-subset sequencing despite large depth.

Assay runs were performed at deep level. The protocol was immunoSEQ multiplex PCR, while the TCRdb copy is restricted to in-frame clones and leaves out a portion. The repertoire consists of under 1,100,000 clones, with 75% occurring once and the leading ten covering around 1.4%. This TCR was sampled from a man between 18 and 35 years old in good health. The gene calls are TRBV6-6 and TRBJ2-5; 12 positions match TRBD1. The sample was memory CD4+ T cells sorted from blood. Subset defined: CD45RA-negative fraction. The CDR3 loop is CASSSSGTGGAETQYF. CDR3 bases: TGTGCCAGCAGTTCATCCGGGACAGGGGGCGCGGAGACCCAGTACTTC.